The 13 T cell receptor beta chains below were found in one sample sequenced in a study of blood T cell repertoires in COVID-19. Produced via immunoSEQ multiplex PCR; TCRdb's table is partial and in-frame only. In the table there are roughly 130,000 clones, about four fifths of which are singletons. The specimen sequenced was peripheral blood. Receptors were obtained from a woman older than 75 with acute or convalescent COVID-19.

This CDR3 is CTSSPRIGAGQETQYF. The CDR3 DNA reads as TGCACCAGCAGCCCCCGGATTGGGGCGGGGCAAGAGACCCAGTACTTC. The chain uses TRBV1 and TRBJ2-5; the table's TRBD2 call for D was not verified on the DNA. TRBV1 is annotated as a pseudogene. This CDR3 contains 16 residues.

The rearrangement joins TRBV7-2 to TRBJ2-1, with TRBD1 matching over 7 bases. This CDR3 has 17 residues. Germline values: CDR1 SGHTA, CDR2 FQGNSA. The V segment lost 5 bases and the J segment 0 bases; nucleotides outside the gene matches: 10. The CDR3 spells CASSLGTALSSYNEQFF. The CDR3 bases are TGTGCCAGCAGCCTCGGGACAGCTCTTAGCTCCTACAATGAGCAGTTCTTC. The complete variable domain, with remaining parts taken from reference TRBV7-2 and TRBJ2-1, reads GAGVSQSPSNKVTEKGKDVELRCDPISGHTALYWYRQSLGQGLEFLIYFQGNSAPDKSGLPSDRFSAERTGGSVSTLTIQRTQQEDSAVYLCASSLGTALSSYNEQFFGPGTRLTVL.

The chain combines TRBV10-3 with TRBJ2-3; D gene ambiguous. The V gene lost 7 bases and the J gene lost 0 bases, with 8 bases spanning the gap. The CDR3 length is 13 residues. Germline values: CDR1 ENHRY, CDR2 SYGVKD. CDR3 in amino acids: CAIMPGSTDTQYF. The CDR3 DNA is TGTGCCATCATGCCCGGGAGCACAGATACGCAGTATTTT.

This chain uses TRBV19 with TRBJ1-2; 10 bases line up with TRBD1. The CDR3 has 14 amino acids. The germline CDR1 and CDR2 sequences are LNHDA and SQIVND (reference sequence). Trimming at V came to 5 bases and at J to 8 bases, leaving 8 bases not matched to a gene. For the CDR3, the DNA is TGTGCCAGTAGTCCCGCCGGGACAGGGGCCGGCTACACCTTC. Translation gives CASSPAGTGAGYTF. Drawing the rest from reference TRBV19 and TRBJ1-2, the complete variable domain is DGGITQSPKYLFRKEGQNVTLSCEQNLNHDAMYWYRQDPGQGLRLIYYSQIVNDFQKGDIAEGYSVSREKKESFPLTVTSAQKNPTAFYLCASSPAGTGAGYTFGSGTRLTVV.

V and J are TRBV6-1 and TRBJ2-1; D is undetermined. The CDR3 covers 15 residues. Germline V CDR1 and CDR2: MNHNS, SASEGT. V lost 0 bases, J lost 6 bases, and 12 bases lay in between. The CDR3 DNA reads TGTGCCAGCAGTGAAGCCGCCCTCTACTCCAATGAGCAGTTCTTC. Protein product: CASSEAALYSNEQFF.

This chain uses TRBV7-3 with TRBJ1-1; D is uncertain. Germline values: CDR1 SGHTA, CDR2 FQGTGA. This CDR3 contains 13 residues. Trimming pared 2 bases from V and 5 bases from J, leaving 9 bases between. CDR3 sequence: CASSLRHQTEAFF. The CDR3 DNA is TGTGCCAGCAGCTTACGACATCAGACTGAAGCTTTCTTT.

This clone was found a few times. The chain combines TRBV10-3 with TRBJ1-6, with a possible D match to TRBD1 (6 bases). Germline CDR1 reads ENHRY; CDR2 reads SYGVKD. The CDR3 runs to 12 residues. The V end lost 2 bases, the J end lost 10 bases, and 6 bases lay between the germline ends. The CDR3 bases are TGTGCCATCAGTGAGCAGGGGTCACCCCTCCACTTT. It codes for CAISEQGSPLHF.

With respect to this clone: Other nucleotide sequences in the sample specify the same CDR3. The CDR3 DNA reads TGTGCCAGCAGCTTGGGCGGGGGCACAGATACGCAGTATTTT. Translating it yields CASSLGGGTDTQYF. This chain links TRBV5-4 with TRBJ2-3; possible D gene TRBD2, 6 bases. Germline V gene data show CDR1 as SGHNT and CDR2 as YYREEE (reference sequence). The CDR3 is 14 residues long. Between the trimmed V and J ends, which lost 0 bases and 1 base, there was a span of 6 bases. Full variable domain (rest looked up from reference TRBV5-4 and TRBJ2-3): ETGVTQSPTHLIKTRGQQVTLRCSSQSGHNTVSWYQQALGQGPQFIFQYYREEENGRGNFPPRFSGLQFPNYSSELNVNALELDDSALYLCASSLGGGTDTQYFGPGTRLTVL.

This rearrangement joins TRBV7-3 to TRBJ1-2; 9 bases fit TRBD1. The V gene end was trimmed by 4 bases and the J gene end by 10 bases; junction bases not matched to a gene: 10. This CDR3 is 14 amino acids long. Germline values: CDR1 SGHTA, CDR2 FQGTGA. The chain's CDR3 is CASSSGGQGRSYTF. CDR3 in DNA: TGTGCCAGCAGCTCCGGGGGACAGGGTCGTTCCTACACCTTC.

As DNA, the CDR3 is TGTGCCAGCAGCGTAGGGAAGGGGACAGGGAACAATGAGCAGTTCTTC. Protein product: CASSVGKGTGNNEQFF. V usage is TRBV9 and J usage is TRBJ2-1; 9 bases map to TRBD1. Germline lookup yields CDR1 SGDLS and CDR2 YYNGEE. With 0 bases clipped from V and 5 bases from J, the junction kept 6 bases outside the gene matches. The CDR3 spans 16 residues.

The chain links TRBV6-5 to TRBJ2-7, with D possibly TRBD2 on 5 matching bases. Germline V CDR1 and CDR2: MNHEY, SVGAGI. The CDR3 sequence is 11 residues long. The V end lost 5 bases, the J end lost 4 bases, and 6 bases lay between the germline ends. CDR3 sequence reads: CASSRTYEQYF. The CDR3 DNA reads as TGTGCCAGCAGTCGGACTTACGAGCAGTACTTC.

This clone was seen more than once but under ten times. The V and J genes are TRBV5-1 and TRBJ2-1; 12 nucleotides match TRBD2. Trimming removed 7 bases from V and 7 bases from J; junction bases left unmatched: 9. The V gene's germline CDR1 is SGHRS and CDR2 YFSETQ. The CDR3 length is 15 residues. The CDR3 DNA is TGCGCCAGCGTCGGGCTAGCGGGGGGGCCGAATGAGCAGTTCTTC. Protein sequence: CASVGLAGGPNEQFF. Filled out from reference TRBV5-1 and TRBJ2-1, the complete variable domain reads KAGVTQTPRYLIKTRGQQVTLSCSPISGHRSVSWYQQTPGQGLQFLFEYFSETQRNKGNFPGRFSGRQFSNSRSEMNVSTLELGDSALYLCASVGLAGGPNEQFFGPGTRLTVL.

The CDR3 DNA reads as TGCAGCGTTGGGACAGCCGCTAGTACCTATGGCTACACCTTC. Translated: CSVGTAASTYGYTF. The chain employs TRBV29-1 and TRBJ1-2, with D perhaps matching TRBD1 (6 bases). Germline V gene data show CDR1 as SQVTM and CDR2 as ANQGSEA. Trimming left V 4 bases short and J 4 bases short, with 16 bases between. The CDR3 is made up of 14 amino acids.